This entry lists 11 T cell receptor beta chains sequenced from one sample in a study of blood T cells in healthy people across ages. It was with a sample-barcoded 5' primer and a J-beta primer mix that a second PCR of about 7 to 12 cycles was run. TCRdb used MiXCR to reprocess the 5' RACE reads, holding one entry per CDR3 protein. The repertoire has some 1,800,000 distinct CDR3 sequences, about two fifths of them found once; the top ten carry roughly 24%. Sequenced: blood. These receptors came from a human donor in good health.

This clonotype occurred a few times. The chain employs TRBV12-3 or TRBV12-4 and TRBJ2-5, with 15 bases lining up with TRBD2. The CDR3 contains 17 residues. With V trimmed by 3 bases and J by 2 bases, 4 bases remained unmatched. This CDR3 reads CASSFSGLAGGQETQYF. DNA of the CDR3: TGTGCCAGCAGTTTCTCGGGACTAGCGGGGGGACAAGAGACCCAGTACTTC.

The V gene is TRBV12-3 or TRBV12-4, the J gene TRBJ2-2; D gene uncertain. The V and J ends lost 3 bases and 1 base respectively, with 12 bases between them. CDR3 size: 16 residues. The CDR3 sequence: CASSLWSGLNTGELFF. The CDR3 DNA reads TGTGCCAGCAGTTTGTGGTCAGGCCTGAACACCGGGGAGCTGTTTTTT.

The chain joins TRBV24-1 to TRBJ2-2, with D tentatively TRBD1 or TRBD2 (5 bases each). Trimming removed 8 bases at V and 7 bases at J, with 13 bases between. The germline gives CDR1 KGHDR, CDR2 SFDVKD. The CDR3 runs 13 residues. For the CDR3, the DNA is TGTGCCACCAAAGGTAGAGGGGTCGGGGAGCTGTTTTTT. Translated, it gives CATKGRGVGELFF.

The chain links TRBV7-3 to TRBJ1-2; D gene unclear. CDR3 length: 16 amino acids. V shed 5 bases and J shed 0 bases, with 16 bases lying between them. CDR1 is SGHTA and CDR2 is FQGTGA in the germline V gene. The DNA for the CDR3 is TGTGCCAGCAGCCCCGTAGGCAGCCAGGCTAACTATGGCTACACCTTC. Protein product: CASSPVGSQANYGYTF.

As to this clonotype: An end of the junction differs from the germline gene, which may be a read error. This chain uses TRBV12-3 or TRBV12-4 with TRBJ2-5; unclear D gene. The length of the CDR3 is 14 residues. The CDR3: CASSPTIGGETQHF. CDR3 sequence (DNA): TGTGCCAGCAGCCCAACCATTGGTGGAGAGACCCAGCACTTC.

The V and J genes are TRBV7-2 and TRBJ1-3; D ambiguous. CDR1 and CDR2 from the germline V gene are SGHTA and FQGNSA. This CDR3 has 16 amino acids. The germline V and J ends were trimmed by 5 bases and 1 base, with 15 bases remaining between them. CDR3 loop: CASSRGSGISGNTIYF. The CDR3, as DNA: TGTGCCAGCAGCCGAGGGTCGGGGATATCTGGAAACACCATATATTTT.

Of note for this clonotype: Sequence at one end of the junction differs from germline and may be a read error. The chain is built from TRBV20-1 and TRBJ2-5; 13 positions match TRBD2. Germline values: CDR1 DFQATT, CDR2 SNEGSKA (reference sequence). This CDR3 has 18 residues. The CDR3 sequence: CSASFGTSGVVYQETQYF. CDR3 DNA sequence: TGCAGTGCTAGCTTTGGGACTAGCGGGGTCGTGTACCAAGAGACTCAGTACTTC.

The chain combines TRBV12-3 or TRBV12-4 with TRBJ1-2; D perhaps matches TRBD1 (6 bases). The CDR3 has 15 amino acids. Deletions cut 8 bases from V and 0 bases from J, with 16 bases between. Written as DNA, the CDR3 is TGTGCCAGCCGCCCGGGGGGCGGAGCTAACTATGGCTACACCTTC. Encoded protein: CASRPGGGANYGYTF.

V is TRBV3-1 and J is TRBJ2-4, with TRBD2 as a possible D gene (5 bases). CDR1 LGHDT and CDR2 YNNKEL come from the germline V gene (reference sequence). Trimming took 5 bases from V and 13 from J, leaving 15 bases between them. This CDR3 has 12 residues. CDR3: CASSSPGWEQYF. As DNA, the CDR3 is TGTGCCAGCAGCTCCCCCGGGTGGGAGCAGTACTTC. Based on the CDR3 plus reference TRBV3-1 and TRBJ2-4, the full variable domain is DTAVSQTPKYLVTQMGNDKSIKCEQNLGHDTMYWYKQDSKKFLKIMFSYNNKELIINETVPNRFSPKSPDKAHLNLHINSLELGDSAVYFCASSSPGWEQYFGAGTRLSVL.

V usage is TRBV20-1 and J usage is TRBJ1-3, with D possibly TRBD1 on 5 matching bases. The V end was cut by 6 bases, the J end by 4 bases, with 13 bases between. This CDR3 spans 13 amino acids. Germline lookup yields CDR1 DFQATT and CDR2 SNEGSKA (reference sequence). This CDR3 reads CSATQGRGNTIYF. The DNA for the CDR3 is TGCAGTGCAACCCAGGGACGGGGAAACACCATATATTTT.

In its sample, this clonotype was seen a few times. V and J are TRBV6-2 or TRBV6-3 and TRBJ1-1; D might be TRBD1 (6 bases). V gave up 8 bases and J gave up 3 bases, with 16 bases separating them. This CDR3 comprises 14 residues. Germline V CDR1 and CDR2: MNHEY, SVGEGT. The CDR3 protein is CASSSWRGDTEAFF. CDR3 bases: TGTGCCAGCTCGTCTTGGAGGGGGGACACTGAAGCTTTCTTT.